This TCR beta chain appears in the sequencing data of a study of blood T cell repertoires in COVID-19. The study recruited people aged about 18 to 95 years across roughly 25 US areas. Clones were sequenced by immunoSEQ multiplex PCR, and TCRdb holds only the in-frame ones, with some missing. The table shows about 330,000 clones, with approximately 89% occurring only once. CDR1 MDHEN and CDR2 SYDVKM come from the germline V gene. CDR3 length: 13 residues. The J segment lost 7 bases and the V segment lost 6 bases, leaving 9 bases of the junction unmatched. Sequencing was done on a sample of PBMCs or T cells enriched from blood (not recorded which). The V call is TRBV28, the J call TRBJ2-7, with TRBD1 matching over 7 bases. This sequence was found in a man aged 30 to 39 who had recovered from COVID-19. CDR3 bases: TGTGCCAGCAGCCTGACCGGACAGGTTGAGCAGTACTTC. Translated, it gives CASSLTGQVEQYF. Full variable domain (missing parts from reference TRBV28 and TRBJ2-7): DVKVTQSSRYLVKRTGEKVFLECVQDMDHENMFWYRQDPGLGLRLIYFSYDVKMKEKGDIPEGYSVSREKKERFSLILESASTNQTSMYLCASSLTGQVEQYFGPGTRLTVT.